This T cell receptor beta chain appears in the sequencing data of a study of cytomegalovirus exposure and HLA in healthy donors. Study-wide points: Presence/absence analyses assumed roughly uniform sequencing depth across donors, which may not hold. About 90% or about 30% of the time was how often most TCR beta V segments were productive, according to an earlier analysis. Of the V segments, some could not be distinguished, including TRBV6-2 and TRBV6-3, and were excluded.

Looked up from germline, CDR1 is SGHRS and CDR2 is YFSETQ. With 0 bases clipped from V and 4 bases from J, the junction kept 3 bases outside the gene matches. CDR3 length: 15 amino acids. About this clone itself: What it binds is unknown.

13 Jbeta primers and 60 Vbeta primers were used for the PCR. Sequenced by immunoSEQ multiplex PCR; TCRdb stores in-frame clones only, minus some. The sample lists about 200,000 clones, around 86% occurring once. The material sequenced was PBMCs. The sequence derives from a woman aged 40 to 50 in good health and CMV-seronegative. The chain combines TRBV5-1 with TRBJ2-1; 8 bases map to TRBD1. The CDR3 reads CASSLVTGGYNEQFF. The CDR3 bases are TGCGCCAGCAGCTTGGTCACAGGGGGTTACAATGAGCAGTTCTTC. Drawing the rest from reference TRBV5-1 and TRBJ2-1, the complete variable domain is KAGVTQTPRYLIKTRGQQVTLSCSPISGHRSVSWYQQTPGQGLQFLFEYFSETQRNKGNFPGRFSGRQFSNSRSEMNVSTLELGDSALYLCASSLVTGGYNEQFFGPGTRLTVL.